The clone carrying this T cell receptor (beta chain) was counted at least ten times. This specimen belongs to a study of T cells in Graves' hyperthyroidism and ophthalmopathy. RNA transcripts were the template for amplifying TCR beta CDR3 regions. A set of HTBI primers served as the primers for a first-round RT-PCR of the TCR CDR3. TCRdb recomputed calls from the multiplex PCR reads with MiXCR, one row per CDR3 protein. This sample yields 380,000 or so distinct CDR3 sequences, of which over 11% are seen a single time; just under 25% belongs to the top ten. V lost 5 bases, J lost 1 base, and 8 bases stayed unmatched. The CDR3 is 16 amino acids.

The source of this sequence is a woman in her twenties or thirties with Graves' hyperthyroidism. V usage is TRBV12-3 or TRBV12-4 and J usage is TRBJ2-3; 8 bases map to TRBD2. The sequencing sample was made of blood. CDR3 sequence: CASSPRAGAGTDTQYF. Written as DNA, the CDR3 is TGTGCCAGCAGTCCGAGAGCGGGAGCGGGCACAGATACGCAGTATTTT.